Sequencing of this T cell receptor beta chain was carried out in a study of blood T cell repertoires in COVID-19. TCRdb keeps only in-frame clones here, not all; method: immunoSEQ multiplex PCR. This sample yields 200,000 to 250,000 clones, of which 87% are seen a single time; approximately 10% belongs to the top ten. The CDR3 has 13 residues. From germline, CDR1 is MNHEY and CDR2 SVGAGI. The V end was cut by 2 bases, the J end by 8 bases, with 13 bases between. This chain joins TRBV6-5 and TRBJ2-7, with D possibly being TRBD1 (7 bases). The sequenced sample was PBMCs or T cells enriched from blood (not recorded which). This clonotype was sampled from a young man who had recovered from COVID-19. The CDR3 nucleotides read TGTGCCAGCAGTTACGGAGGGACAGCCCAGCAGTACTTC. The encoded protein is CASSYGGTAQQYF.